The clone carrying this TCR beta chain was detected ten times or more. Its antigen is currently unknown. The data stem from a study of T cell repertoires in cytomegalovirus infection. Study in general: HLA-B-restricted CMV epitopes that are well studied were used alongside recently identified HLA-C-restricted ones. Signatures in public TCR beta sequences pointed to both CMV infection and matching HLA type.

Study-wide points: Frequencies of public TCR beta families were cumulated, and this identified carriers of CMV plus the relevant HLA. In two of eight donors, the top clonotype was HLA-C-restricted CMV-specific.

TCRdb independently ran MiXCR on the reads; one entry per CDR3 protein. Of 650,000 to 900,000 distinct CDR3 sequences in the sample, approximately 32% were seen once. In germline, CDR1 is SGHVS, CDR2 FNYEAQ. Trimming pared 2 bases from V and 0 bases from J, leaving 16 bases between. The CDR3 is 17 amino acids. Sequencing used cultured CD8+ T cells from PBMCs, obtained from culture after CMV antigen stimulation. This rearrangement joins TRBV7-6 to TRBJ1-2, with D possibly being TRBD1 (5 bases). The TCR comes from a human donor in good health (CMV status not recorded). Some clones in this sample may be carry-over from other donors' samples. This CDR3 is CASSLTLVGGANYGYTF. CDR3 in DNA: TGTGCCAGCAGCTTAACCCTGGTTGGGGGAGCTAACTATGGCTACACCTTC.